Following are 10 T cell receptor beta chains from one sample sequenced in a study of blood T cell repertoires in COVID-19. Assay: immunoSEQ multiplex PCR; the TCRdb copy retains only in-frame clones and omits some. The sample lists just over 150,000 clones, less than 90% occurring once. Sequenced material: peripheral blood. These receptors all come from a woman in her 70s with acute or convalescent COVID-19.

This chain joins TRBV7-2 and TRBJ2-2, with D perhaps matching TRBD1 (6 bases). Trimming took off 6 bases at V and 4 bases at J, with 12 bases between the two ends. CDR3 length: 14 residues. Germline V lookup: CDR1 SGHTA, CDR2 FQGNSA. For the CDR3, the DNA is TGTGCCAGCAGGGGCCTACAGGGCACCGGGGAGCTGTTTTTT. Translation: CASRGLQGTGELFF.

This chain joins TRBV15 and TRBJ2-5, with TRBD2 matching 16 bases. The CDR3 length is 19 residues. Germline CDR1 LNHNV, CDR2 YYDKDF (reference sequence). J lost 2 bases, V lost 0 bases, and 6 bases had no gene match. In DNA form, the CDR3 reads TGTGCCACCAGCAGAGACGCCGGGACTAGCGGGGGGGCTCAAGAGACCCAGTACTTC. Its translation is CATSRDAGTSGGAQETQYF.

The chain links TRBV6-2 or TRBV6-3 to TRBJ2-3; 8 bases fit TRBD1. Unmatched junction bases numbered 8, after V lost 7 bases and J lost 2 bases. The CDR3 runs 15 residues. Germline lookup yields CDR1 MNHEY and CDR2 SVGEGT. In DNA, the CDR3 is TGTGCCAGCAACCCCGGACAGGGCCCCACAGATACGCAGTATTTT. It is translated as CASNPGQGPTDTQYF.

The chain combines TRBV19 with TRBJ1-5, with D tentatively TRBD1 (5 bases). V was shortened by 4 bases and J by 1 base, with 14 bases between the two germline ends. The CDR3 is 16 residues long. Germline V lookup: CDR1 LNHDA, CDR2 SQIVND (reference sequence). CDR3 DNA: TGTGCCAGTAGTAGGGACTTCGCCCGAAGCAATCAGCCCCAGCATTTT. It codes for CASSRDFARSNQPQHF.

The chain couples TRBV6-6 to TRBJ2-1; D is possibly TRBD1 (6 bases). Germline V gene sequence: CDR1 MNHNY, CDR2 SVGAGI (reference sequence). The length of the CDR3 is 13 residues. V shed 7 bases and J shed 2 bases, with 9 bases lying between them. In nucleotides, the CDR3 is TGTGCCAGCACGGGACAAACCTACAATGAGCAGTTCTTC. Protein product: CASTGQTYNEQFF.

CDR3 loop: CASSSLEVISYEQYF. CDR3 DNA sequence: TGTGCCAGCAGCTCCCTCGAGGTGATCTCCTACGAGCAGTACTTC. J is TRBJ2-7 and V is TRBV7-9; D gene uncertain. V was cut by 4 bases and J by 0 bases, with 13 bases left in between. The CDR3 extends over 15 amino acids. CDR1 SEHNR and CDR2 FQNEAQ come from the germline V gene (reference sequence).

V usage is TRBV30 and J usage is TRBJ1-6; D is perhaps TRBD1 (6 bases). This CDR3 contains 13 residues. V was cut by 8 bases and J by 10 bases, with 18 bases left in between. Germline values: CDR1 GTSNPN, CDR2 SVGIG (reference sequence). The DNA for the CDR3 is TGTGCCCGACAGGAGTGGAAGGGATCACCCCTCCACTTT. Protein sequence: CARQEWKGSPLHF.

The CDR3 loop is CASRPGGSVNTIYF. CDR3 coding DNA: TGTGCCAGCAGACCCGGCGGGTCGGTAAACACCATATATTTT. The chain has TRBV28 and TRBJ1-3; the D is unclear. The CDR3 has 14 amino acids. Trimming left V 6 bases short and J 6 bases short, with 15 bases between. Germline CDR1 and CDR2: MDHEN and SYDVKM.

CDR3 protein: CASSPREGRNSPLHF. The CDR3 DNA is TGTGCCAGCAGTCCCCGTGAGGGTCGGAATTCACCCCTCCACTTT. This chain links TRBV27 with TRBJ1-6; D not resolved. The germline V and J ends were trimmed by 5 bases and 7 bases, with 15 bases remaining between them. Germline V gives CDR1 MNHEY, CDR2 SMNVEV (reference sequence). The CDR3 covers 15 residues.

For the CDR3, the DNA is TGTGCCAGCTCACGGTTAGGGACAGGAAGGGAACGCTCTGGAAACACCATATATTTT. Protein: CASSRLGTGRERSGNTIYF. V and J are TRBV18 and TRBJ1-3, with 8 positions matching TRBD1. Looked up from germline, CDR1 is KGHSH and CDR2 is LQKENI. The CDR3 has 19 amino acids. Trimming at V came to 4 bases and at J to 0 bases, leaving 14 bases not matched to a gene.